Listed here are 5 T cell receptor beta chains from one sample, sequenced in a study of identical twins. TCRdb reanalysed the 5' RACE reads using MiXCR and keeps one entry per CDR3 protein. The sample has 350,000 to 400,000 distinct CDR3 sequences, roughly 9% seen once. The specimen sequenced was naive T cells sorted from blood. The origin of the receptors is a woman aged 45-59 years in good health.

This clonotype was detected ten times or more. The chain combines TRBV24-1 with TRBJ2-1; D is perhaps TRBD1 or TRBD2 (5 bases each). CDR3 length: 15 amino acids. The germline V and J ends were trimmed by 4 bases and 8 bases, with 17 bases remaining between them. CDR1 KGHDR and CDR2 SFDVKD come from the germline V gene. The CDR3 DNA reads as TGTGCCACCAGTGAGTCAGGGTTCATGGGGGATGAGCAGTTCTTC. Encoded protein: CATSESGFMGDEQFF.

This clonotype appeared many times. This chain links TRBV29-1 with TRBJ1-5; no firm D call. In germline, CDR1 is SQVTM, CDR2 ANQGSEA. This CDR3 has 12 amino acids. V was cut by 8 bases and J by 6 bases, with 14 bases left in between. The CDR3 is CSPLPGGQPQHF. DNA of the CDR3: TGCAGCCCTCTCCCAGGAGGTCAGCCCCAGCATTTT.

This clonotype appeared a few times. The V and J genes are TRBV18 and TRBJ1-1; D ambiguous. The V end lost 3 bases, the J end lost 1 base, and 9 bases lay between the germline ends. Germline CDR1 is KGHSH and CDR2 is LQKENI. This CDR3 has 14 amino acids. CDR3 loop: CASSPVRTNTEAFF. CDR3 nucleotides: TGTGCCAGCTCACCTGTAAGGACGAACACTGAAGCTTTCTTT.

This clonotype was observed a few times. The V call is TRBV15, the J call TRBJ1-1, with 7 bases identical to TRBD1. CDR3 length: 14 amino acids. Germline loops: CDR1 LNHNV, CDR2 YYDKDF (reference sequence). The V and J ends lost 2 bases and 8 bases, in that order; junction bases with no gene match: 8. CDR3 nucleotide sequence: TGTGCCACCAGCAGAACCACAGGGGCGCGGGAAGCTTTCTTT. This encodes CATSRTTGAREAFF.

V gene TRBV12-3 or TRBV12-4 combines with J gene TRBJ2-6; D gene uncertain. The CDR3 spans 13 residues. V dropped 7 bases and J dropped 2 bases, with 6 bases sitting between them. The CDR3 protein is CASTEPGANVLTF. CDR3 bases: TGTGCCAGCACAGAACCTGGGGCCAACGTCCTGACTTTC.